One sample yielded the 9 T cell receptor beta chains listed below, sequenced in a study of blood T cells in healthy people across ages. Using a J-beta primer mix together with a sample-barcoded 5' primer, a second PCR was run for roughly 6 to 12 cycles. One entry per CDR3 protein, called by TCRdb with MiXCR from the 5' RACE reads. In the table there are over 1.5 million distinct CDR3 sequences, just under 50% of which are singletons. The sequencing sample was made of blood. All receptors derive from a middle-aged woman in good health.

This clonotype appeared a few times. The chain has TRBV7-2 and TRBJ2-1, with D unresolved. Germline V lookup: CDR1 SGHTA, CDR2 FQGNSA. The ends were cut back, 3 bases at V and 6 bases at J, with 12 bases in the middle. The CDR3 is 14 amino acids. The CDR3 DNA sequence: TGTGCCAGCAGCTTGGGCAGCGCCCCCAATGAGCAGTTCTTC. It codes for CASSLGSAPNEQFF.

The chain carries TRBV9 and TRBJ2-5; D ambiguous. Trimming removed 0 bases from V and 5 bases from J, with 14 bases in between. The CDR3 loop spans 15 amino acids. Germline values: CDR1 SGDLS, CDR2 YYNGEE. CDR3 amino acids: CASSVGRSEAETQYF. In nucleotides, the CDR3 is TGTGCCAGCAGCGTAGGGCGGTCCGAAGCGGAGACCCAGTACTTC.

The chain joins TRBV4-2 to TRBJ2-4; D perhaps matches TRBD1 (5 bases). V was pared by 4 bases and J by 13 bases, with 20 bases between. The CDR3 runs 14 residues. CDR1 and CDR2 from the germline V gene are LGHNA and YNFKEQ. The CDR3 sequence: CASSRGQASSEQYF. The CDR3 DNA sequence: TGTGCCAGCAGCCGTGGACAAGCCAGCAGTGAGCAGTACTTC.

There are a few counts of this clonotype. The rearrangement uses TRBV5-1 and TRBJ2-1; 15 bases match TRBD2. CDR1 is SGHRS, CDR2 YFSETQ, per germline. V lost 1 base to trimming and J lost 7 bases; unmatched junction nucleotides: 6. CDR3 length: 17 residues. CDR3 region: CASSLPGLAGGRNEQFF. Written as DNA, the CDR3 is TGCGCCAGCAGCTTGCCCGGACTAGCGGGGGGGCGTAATGAGCAGTTCTTC.

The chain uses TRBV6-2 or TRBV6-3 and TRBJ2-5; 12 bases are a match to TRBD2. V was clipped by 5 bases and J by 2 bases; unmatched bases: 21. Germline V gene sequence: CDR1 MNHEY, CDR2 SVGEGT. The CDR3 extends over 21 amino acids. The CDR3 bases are TGTGCCAGCAGTCATAACCGGCGAAACTCCCCTAGCGGGGGGGCTCAAGAGACCCAGTACTTC. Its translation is CASSHNRRNSPSGGAQETQYF.

This CDR3 is CASSSGGISNQPQHF. CDR3 sequence (DNA): TGTGCCAGCAGTTCAGGGGGCATCAGCAATCAGCCCCAGCATTTT. The chain combines TRBV27 with TRBJ1-5; 8 bases match TRBD1. In germline, CDR1 is MNHEY, CDR2 SMNVEV (reference sequence). The junction had 3 bases not matched to a gene; V was cut back by 4 bases and J by 1 base. The length of the CDR3 is 15 residues.

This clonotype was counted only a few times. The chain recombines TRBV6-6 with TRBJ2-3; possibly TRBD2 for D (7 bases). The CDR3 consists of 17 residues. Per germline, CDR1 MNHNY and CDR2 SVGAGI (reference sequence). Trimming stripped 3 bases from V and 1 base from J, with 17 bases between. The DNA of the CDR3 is TGTGCCAGCAGTTATATGCCGTGGGGGGGCCGCACAGATACGCAGTATTTT. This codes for CASSYMPWGGRTDTQYF.

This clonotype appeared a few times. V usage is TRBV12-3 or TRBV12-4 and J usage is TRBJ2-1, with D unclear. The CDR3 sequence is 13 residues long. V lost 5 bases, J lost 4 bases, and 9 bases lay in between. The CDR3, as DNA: TGTGCCAGCAGTCTCTACCTTTACAATGAGCAGTTCTTC. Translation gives CASSLYLYNEQFF.

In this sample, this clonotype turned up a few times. The DNA for the CDR3 is TGCAGTGCTAGACTCGGGACGGGCGATACGCAGTATTTT. Its translation is CSARLGTGDTQYF. This chain connects TRBV20-1 to TRBJ2-3; perhaps D is TRBD1 or TRBD2 (5 bases each). Germline loops: CDR1 DFQATT, CDR2 SNEGSKA (reference sequence). The CDR3 is 13 amino acids. The V end lost 2 bases, the J end lost 6 bases, and 12 bases lay between the germline ends.